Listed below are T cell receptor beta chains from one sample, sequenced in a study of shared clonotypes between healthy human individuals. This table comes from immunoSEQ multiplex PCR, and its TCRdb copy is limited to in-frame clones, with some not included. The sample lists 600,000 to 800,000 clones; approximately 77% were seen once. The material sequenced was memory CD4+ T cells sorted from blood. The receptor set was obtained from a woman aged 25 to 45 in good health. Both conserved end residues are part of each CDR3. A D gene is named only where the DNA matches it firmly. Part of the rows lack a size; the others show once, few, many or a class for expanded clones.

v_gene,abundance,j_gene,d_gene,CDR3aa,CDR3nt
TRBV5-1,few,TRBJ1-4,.,CASSFGGATNEKLFF,TGCGCCAGCAGCTTCGGCGGCGCAACTAATGAAAAACTGTTTTTT
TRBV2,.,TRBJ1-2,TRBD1,CASRPGTEGGYTF,TGTGCCAGCAGACCCGGGACAGAAGGTGGCTACACCTTC
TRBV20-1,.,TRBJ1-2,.,CISGGDGYTF,TGCATCAGCGGGGGGGACGGCTACACCTTC
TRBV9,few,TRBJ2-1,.,CASSRLQGPYNEQFF,TGTGCCAGCAGTCGGCTACAAGGACCCTACAATGAGCAGTTCTTC
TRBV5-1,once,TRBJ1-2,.,CASSFEDRDYYGYTF,TGCGCCAGCAGCTTTGAAGACAGAGACTACTATGGCTACACCTTC
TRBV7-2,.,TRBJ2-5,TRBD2,CASSSQAGRRQETQYF,TGTGCCAGCAGCTCACAAGCGGGAAGGCGACAAGAGACCCAGTACTTC
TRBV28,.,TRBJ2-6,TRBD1,CASSPTTGQGVISGANVLTF,TGTGCCAGCAGTCCGACCACCGGACAGGGGGTAATCTCTGGGGCCAACGTCCTGACTTTC
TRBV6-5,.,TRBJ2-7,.,CASSYGRNAYEQYF,TGTGCCAGCAGTTACGGCAGGAACGCCTACGAGCAGTACTTC
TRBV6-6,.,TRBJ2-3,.,CASRGDSETDTQYF,TGTGCCAGCAGGGGGGACTCTGAAACAGATACGCAGTATTTT
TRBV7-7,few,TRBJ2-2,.,CASSPLGQGNTGELFF,TGTGCCAGCAGCCCACTCGGCCAGGGGAACACCGGGGAGCTGTTTTTT
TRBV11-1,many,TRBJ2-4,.,CASATISQGGIQYF,TGTGCCAGCGCTACAATTTCCCAGGGTGGCATTCAGTACTTC
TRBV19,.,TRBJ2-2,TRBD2,CASKKTSGRGELFF,TGTGCCAGTAAGAAGACTAGCGGGAGGGGGGAGCTGTTTTTT
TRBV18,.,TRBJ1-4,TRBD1,CASSLGQGGEKLFF,TGTGCCAGCTCACTCGGACAGGGTGGTGAAAAACTGTTTTTT
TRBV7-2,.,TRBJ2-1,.,CASSQQVKSEQFF,TGTGCCAGCAGCCAACAGGTGAAGAGTGAGCAGTTCTTC
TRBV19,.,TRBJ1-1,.,CASSTQEYVNTEAFF,TGTGCCAGTAGTACACAGGAGTACGTGAACACTGAAGCTTTCTTT
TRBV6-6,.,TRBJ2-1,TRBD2,CASSNLAGRNNEQFF,TGTGCCAGCAGTAACCTAGCGGGCAGAAACAATGAGCAGTTCTTC
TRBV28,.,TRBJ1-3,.,CASSLDTGSGNTIYF,TGTGCCAGCAGTTTAGATACAGGCTCTGGAAACACCATATATTTT
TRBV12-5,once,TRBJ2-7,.,CASGLPRQHPRAYEQYF,TGTGCTAGTGGTTTGCCAAGACAGCACCCAAGGGCCTACGAGCAGTACTTC
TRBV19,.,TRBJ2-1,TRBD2,CASSGLAADSYNEQFF,TGTGCCAGTAGTGGACTAGCGGCCGACTCCTACAATGAGCAGTTCTTC
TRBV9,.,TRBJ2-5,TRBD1,CASSVEDRGRFRGTQYF,TGTGCCAGCAGCGTAGAGGACAGGGGGCGATTTCGCGGGACCCAGTACTTC
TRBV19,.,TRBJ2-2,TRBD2,CASSRTSGSADTGELFF,TGTGCCAGTTCACGGACTAGCGGGAGCGCTGACACCGGGGAGCTGTTTTTT
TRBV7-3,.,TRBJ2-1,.,CASSLWGSRENEQFF,TGTGCCAGCAGCTTATGGGGGAGTCGGGAGAATGAGCAGTTCTTC
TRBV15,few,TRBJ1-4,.,CATSPFSGSTNEKLFF,TGTGCCACCAGCCCTTTTTCAGGTTCGACTAATGAAAAACTGTTTTTT
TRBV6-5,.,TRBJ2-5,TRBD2,CASSPSGQETQYF,TGTGCCAGCAGCCCTAGCGGTCAAGAGACCCAGTACTTC
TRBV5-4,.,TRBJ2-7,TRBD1,CASSLETGGEQYF,TGTGCCAGCAGCTTGGAGACAGGGGGCGAGCAGTACTTC
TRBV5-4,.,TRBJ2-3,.,CASRTQAATTDTQYF,TGTGCCAGCAGAACACAGGCGGCCACCACAGATACGCAGTATTTT
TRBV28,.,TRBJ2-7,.,CASSPQGHNEQYF,TGTGCCAGCAGCCCTCAGGGTCACAACGAGCAGTACTTC
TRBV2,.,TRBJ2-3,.,CASRTALPTDTQYF,TGTGCCAGCCGAACAGCGCTACCCACAGATACGCAGTATTTT
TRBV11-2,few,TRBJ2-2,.,CASKRSGELFF,TGTGCCAGCAAGAGGTCTGGTGAGCTGTTTTTT
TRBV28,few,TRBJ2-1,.,CASSLWRGNYNEQFF,TGTGCCAGCAGTTTGTGGCGGGGCAACTACAATGAGCAGTTCTTC
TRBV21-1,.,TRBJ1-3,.,CASSRVTGNTIYF,TGTGCCAGCAGCAGGGTAACTGGAAACACCATATATTTT
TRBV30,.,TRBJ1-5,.,CAWGGQISNQPQHF,TGTGCCTGGGGAGGACAGATTAGCAATCAGCCCCAGCATTTT
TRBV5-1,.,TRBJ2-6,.,CASSSHGTQSSGANVLTF,TGCGCCAGCAGCTCCCACGGGACGCAGAGCTCTGGGGCCAACGTCCTGACTTTC
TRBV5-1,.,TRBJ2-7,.,CASSGDRPGVVDEQYF,TGCGCCAGCAGCGGCGACCGTCCAGGGGTGGTAGACGAGCAGTACTTC
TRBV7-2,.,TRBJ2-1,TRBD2,CASSSTSGIPYNEQFF,TGTGCCAGCAGCTCGACTAGCGGGATCCCCTACAATGAGCAGTTCTTC